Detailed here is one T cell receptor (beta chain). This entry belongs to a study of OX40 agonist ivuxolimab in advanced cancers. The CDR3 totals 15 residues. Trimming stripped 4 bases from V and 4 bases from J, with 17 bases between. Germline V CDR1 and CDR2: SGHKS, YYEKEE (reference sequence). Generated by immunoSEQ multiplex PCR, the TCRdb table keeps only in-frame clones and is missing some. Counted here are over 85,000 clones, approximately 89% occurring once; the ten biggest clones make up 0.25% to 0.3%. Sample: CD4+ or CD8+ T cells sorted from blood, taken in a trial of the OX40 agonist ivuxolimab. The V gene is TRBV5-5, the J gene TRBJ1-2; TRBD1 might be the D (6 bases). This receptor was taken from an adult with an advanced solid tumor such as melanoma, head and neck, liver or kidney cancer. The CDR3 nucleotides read TGTGCCAGCAGCCCTGGGGGCCGTCAGTTCTATGGCTACACCTTC. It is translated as CASSPGGRQFYGYTF.